This TCR beta chain comes out of a study of cytomegalovirus exposure and HLA in healthy donors. Study-level background: A data release that came early held tens of millions of unique TCRs from HLA-typed donors.

A remark on this clone: What it binds is not known.

Whole-study results and caveats: The HLA-A and HLA-B alleles of most subjects were reportedly predicted accurately from TCR beta sequences.

It was with 60 Vbeta and 13 Jbeta primers that the PCR ran. TCRdb keeps only in-frame clones here, not all; method: immunoSEQ multiplex PCR. The top ten hold 3.1% of the sample, which has 150,000 or so clones, approximately 80% seen once. Germline CDR1 reads MNHEY; CDR2 reads SVGAGI. The V and J ends lost 0 bases and 1 base respectively, with 6 bases between them. This CDR3 contains 14 residues. Sequencing was carried out using PBMCs. The TCR was taken from a male donor in good health and CMV-seronegative. V is TRBV6-5 and J is TRBJ1-1; no firm D call. This chain's CDR3 is CASSYSGENTEAFF. The CDR3 DNA follows: TGTGCCAGCAGTTACTCTGGAGAGAACACTGAAGCTTTCTTT.